The rows below give T cell receptor beta chains drawn from one sample of a study of blood T cell repertoires in COVID-19. TCRdb's copy holds only in-frame clones and misses some; the assay was immunoSEQ multiplex PCR. The sample holds over 200,000 clones, about four fifths seen once. The specimen sequenced was peripheral blood. The receptors shown here come from a man aged 50-59 years with active or convalescent COVID-19. Both conserved end residues are part of each CDR3. D genes are given only for firm matches. Size values are once, few and many counts, or a class for expanded clones, and some rows have none.

clone_size	d_call	cdr3_length	v_call	j_call	cdr3_aa	cdr3_nt
.	.	15	TRBV2	TRBJ1-4	CASSASSGGREKLFF	TGTGCCAGCAGCGCTTCGTCGGGGGGGAGGGAAAAACTGTTTTTT
.	.	17	TRBV28	TRBJ2-2	CASSFTEWRGHTGELFF	TGTGCCAGCAGTTTCACTGAGTGGCGGGGACACACCGGGGAGCTGTTTTTT
.	.	15	TRBV7-2	TRBJ1-3	CASSLSRVTGNTIYF	TGTGCCAGCAGCTTAAGCAGGGTAACTGGAAACACCATATATTTT
.	.	14	TRBV5-1	TRBJ2-1	CASSLVPGYNEQFF	TGCGCCAGCAGCTTGGTACCGGGGTACAATGAGCAGTTCTTC
once	.	12	TRBV7-9	TRBJ2-7	CASSPAGYEQYF	TGTGCCAGCAGCCCGGCGGGCTACGAGCAGTACTTC
.	.	16	TRBV19	TRBJ2-2	CASKGRRGRDTGELFF	TGTGCCAGTAAGGGACGGAGGGGGCGGGACACCGGGGAGCTGTTTTTT
.	.	15	TRBV5-5	TRBJ1-2	CASSLVLGGVNGYTF	TGTGCCAGCAGCTTGGTCCTTGGGGGGGTGAACGGCTACACCTTC
.	TRBD2	15	TRBV27	TRBJ2-5	CASSTERGGRETQYF	TGTGCCAGCAGTACCGAGCGGGGGGGCCGGGAGACCCAGTACTTC
.	TRBD1	15	TRBV6-5	TRBJ1-5	CASSPTRQGAQPQHF	TGTGCCAGCAGTCCGACTCGACAGGGGGCCCAGCCCCAGCATTTT
.	.	15	TRBV3-1/TRBV3-2	TRBJ1-1	CASSQAKLQNTEAFF	TGTGCCAGCAGCCAAGCCAAGTTACAGAACACTGAAGCTTTCTTT
.	TRBD1	15	TRBV5-5	TRBJ1-1	CASSYFGTEGTEAFF	TGTGCCAGCAGCTACTTCGGGACAGAGGGTACTGAAGCTTTCTTT
few	.	11	TRBV29-1	TRBJ1-1	CSVGVNTEAFF	TGCAGCGTTGGAGTCAACACTGAAGCTTTCTTT
.	TRBD2	16	TRBV30	TRBJ2-4	CAWSVPRGPGGDIQYF	TGTGCCTGGAGTGTACCAAGAGGTCCGGGGGGAGACATTCAGTACTTC
.	TRBD2	16	TRBV5-1	TRBJ2-1	CASSPGTSGSYNEQFF	TGCGCCAGCAGCCCCGGGACTAGCGGCTCCTACAATGAGCAGTTCTTC
.	TRBD1	14	TRBV5-4	TRBJ2-5	CATGDRVGQETQYF	TGTGCCACCGGGGACAGGGTAGGCCAAGAGACCCAGTACTTC
.	.	18	TRBV7-2	TRBJ1-3	CASSLGGGRSNSGNTIYF	TGTGCCAGCAGCTTAGGTGGAGGGAGGTCGAACTCTGGAAACACCATATATTTT
once	TRBD2	21	TRBV7-6	TRBJ2-3	CASSLRDGGLAGIRTTDTQYF	TGTGCCAGCAGCTTACGGGATGGGGGACTAGCGGGGATTCGGACCACAGATACGCAGTATTTT
.	.	14	TRBV6-5	TRBJ1-2	CASVGQQTNYGYTF	TGTGCCAGCGTCGGACAGCAAACTAACTATGGCTACACCTTC
many	TRBD2	18	TRBV7-9	TRBJ2-3	CASSLERGLAGATDTQYF	TGTGCCAGCAGCTTAGAGAGGGGACTAGCGGGGGCCACAGATACGCAGTATTTT
.	.	15	TRBV18	TRBJ1-1	CASSREGEVNTEAFF	TGTGCCAGCTCACGGGAGGGGGAGGTCAACACTGAAGCTTTCTTT
.	TRBD1	15	TRBV18	TRBJ2-3	CASSRDGQGTDTQYF	TGTGCCAGCTCACGAGATGGACAGGGTACAGATACGCAGTATTTT
once	TRBD1	14	TRBV19	TRBJ1-5	CASSQQGSNQPQHF	TGTGCCAGTAGCCAACAGGGGAGCAATCAGCCCCAGCATTTT
.	TRBD1	14	TRBV6-4	TRBJ1-1	CASSSTGRGHEAFF	TGTGCCAGCAGTTCTACAGGTAGGGGGCACGAAGCTTTCTTT
.	.	12	TRBV5-4	TRBJ1-2	CASSPDIGGYTF	TGTGCCAGCAGCCCAGACATCGGCGGCTACACCTTC
.	.	15	TRBV7-8	TRBJ1-3	CASSPRQSSGNTIYF	TGTGCCAGCAGCCCCCGACAGTCTTCTGGAAACACCATATATTTT
.	.	13	TRBV30	TRBJ1-3	CAWSRDSGNTIYF	TGTGCCTGGAGCAGGGACTCTGGAAACACCATATATTTT
few	TRBD1	14	TRBV4-2	TRBJ1-2	CASSTPGQPYGYTF	TGTGCCAGCAGCACGCCGGGACAGCCGTATGGCTACACCTTC
.	TRBD1	14	TRBV25-1	TRBJ1-3	CASSVGTVGNTIYF	TGTGCCAGCAGTGTCGGGACAGTTGGAAACACCATATATTTT
.	TRBD1	12	TRBV28	TRBJ2-5	CASSSYTGDQYF	TGTGCCAGCAGTTCCTATACAGGGGACCAGTACTTC
.	.	14	TRBV19	TRBJ1-6	CASNRDRNNSPLHF	TGTGCCAGTAACCGCGACAGAAATAATTCACCCCTCCACTTT
.	TRBD1	13	TRBV27	TRBJ1-2	CASSRGQGYGYTF	TGTGCCAGCAGTCGCGGACAGGGCTATGGCTACACCTTC
.	.	16	TRBV19	TRBJ1-5	CASSIVPVSGNQPQHF	TGTGCCAGTAGTATAGTTCCAGTCAGCGGCAATCAGCCCCAGCATTTT
.	TRBD1	15	TRBV18	TRBJ2-3	CASSPRQGSTDTQYF	TGTGCCAGCTCACCACGACAGGGGAGCACAGATACGCAGTATTTT
.	TRBD2	16	TRBV4-1	TRBJ2-7	CASSQAVAGGSYEQYF	TGCGCCAGCAGCCAAGCGGTGGCGGGGGGATCCTACGAGCAGTACTTC
.	TRBD2	16	TRBV5-4	TRBJ2-2	CASSLGGLAVTGELFF	TGTGCCAGCAGCTTGGGGGGACTAGCGGTGACCGGGGAGCTGTTTTTT
.	TRBD1	17	TRBV19	TRBJ1-2	CASSSRPGQGTNYGYTF	TGTGCCAGTAGTTCCCGCCCGGGACAGGGGACTAACTATGGCTACACCTTC
.	.	14	TRBV19	TRBJ2-7	CASAERASSYEQYF	TGTGCCAGTGCTGAGCGGGCGAGCTCCTACGAGCAGTACTTC
.	TRBD1	14	TRBV6-5	TRBJ2-1	CASVRTGVYNEQFF	TGTGCCAGCGTGAGGACAGGCGTCTACAATGAGCAGTTCTTC
.	.	15	TRBV3-1/TRBV3-2	TRBJ2-1	CASSPRRGAGNEQFF	TGTGCCAGCAGCCCCCGCAGGGGCGCTGGCAATGAGCAGTTCTTC
.	TRBD1	15	TRBV6-1	TRBJ1-2	CASSEPGTGGYGYTF	TGTGCCAGCAGTGAACCCGGGACAGGGGGCTATGGCTACACCTTC
.	.	14	TRBV19	TRBJ2-1	CASKASQGTMRQFF	TGTGCCAGTAAAGCGAGTCAGGGCACGATGAGGCAGTTCTTC
.	TRBD1	16	TRBV4-2	TRBJ1-5	CASSQDTTGGNQPQHF	TGTGCCAGCAGCCAAGACACGACAGGGGGCAATCAGCCCCAGCATTTT
.	TRBD2	13	TRBV6-5	TRBJ2-5	CASRWAGEETQYF	TGTGCCAGCAGGTGGGCGGGGGAAGAGACCCAGTACTTC
.	.	15	TRBV9	TRBJ1-4	CASSVGEATNEKLFF	TGTGCCAGCAGCGTAGGGGAGGCAACTAATGAAAAACTGTTTTTT
.	TRBD1	14	TRBV30	TRBJ1-4	CAWTRTGFNEKLFF	TGTGCCTGGACCCGGACAGGGTTTAATGAAAAACTGTTTTTT
.	TRBD2	17	TRBV6-1	TRBJ2-1	CASSEVSGGLWDNEQFF	TGTGCCAGCAGTGAAGTTAGCGGGGGGCTTTGGGACAATGAGCAGTTCTTC